This T cell receptor (beta chain) is drawn from a study of blood T cell repertoires in COVID-19. Germline loops: CDR1 MDHEN, CDR2 SYDVKM. V was clipped by 2 bases and J by 6 bases; unmatched bases: 13. The CDR3 extends over 18 amino acids. Per the original methods: Amplifying reference gene primers gave estimates of nucleated cell counts. Assay: immunoSEQ multiplex PCR; the TCRdb copy retains only in-frame clones and omits some. The DNA was the basis for D and trimming; V, J and clone size are from that table. The sample contains approximately 210,000 clones, around 87% of which appear only once. Only a few counts were recorded for this clone.

Source material: PBMCs or T cells enriched from blood (not recorded which). The rearrangement joins TRBV28 to TRBJ2-1, with TRBD2 identical over 10 bases. This TCR was recovered from a man between 25 and 39 years old in a cohort exposed to, infected with or recovered from COVID-19 (not recorded which). The CDR3 spells CASSLGPPGSGRSNEQFF. In DNA, the CDR3 is TGTGCCAGCAGTTTAGGACCCCCAGGTAGCGGGAGGTCCAATGAGCAGTTCTTC.